Below, one T cell receptor beta chain is given with its context. The sample is drawn from a study of blood T cell repertoires in COVID-19. Study-level background: Researchers got acute and convalescent COVID-19 samples from the United States, Italy and Spain. The analysed material was cDNA or gDNA that came from T cells, B-cell-depleted T cells, or PBMCs.

V was cut by 4 bases and J by 8 bases, with 16 bases left in between. The germline CDR1 and CDR2 sequences are SGHRS and YFSETQ. CDR3 size: 14 residues. Original analysis: Reference gene primer amplification gave estimated nucleated cell counts. TCRdb's copy holds only in-frame clones and misses some; the assay was immunoSEQ multiplex PCR. That table gives V, J and clone size, and the DNA gave D and trimming. The data contain 240,000 or so clones, about 85% of them seen just once; the ten biggest clones take up about 7%. Sequenced input: peripheral blood. The chain combines TRBV5-1 with TRBJ2-4; D is possibly TRBD2 (7 bases). The receptor was derived from a man aged 55-75 years who had recovered from COVID-19. As DNA, the CDR3 is TGCGCCAGCAGCCCGGGGGGCAGGGCGGACATTCAGTACTTC. Translating gives CASSPGGRADIQYF.